Here is one T cell receptor (beta chain) with its context. This sample was included in a study of shared clonotypes between healthy human individuals. This CDR3 has 15 amino acids. CDR1 KGHSH and CDR2 LQKENI come from the germline V gene. V was clipped by 4 bases and J by 5 bases; unmatched bases: 4. The protocol was immunoSEQ multiplex PCR, while the TCRdb copy is restricted to in-frame clones and leaves out a portion. The sample contains 180,000 or so clones, roughly 91% of which appear only once. Sequencing was performed on naive CD4+ T cells sorted from blood. The subset denotes: CD45RA+ positively selected. The sequence was obtained from a woman under 40 in good health. The chain employs TRBV18 and TRBJ1-5; 11 bases are a match to TRBD1. CDR3 sequence reads: CASSLGTGGDQPQHF. CDR3 sequence (DNA): TGTGCCAGCTCACTCGGGACAGGGGGGGATCAGCCCCAGCATTTT.